A selection of T cell receptor beta chains follows, all from one sample in a study of OX40 agonist ivuxolimab in advanced cancers. Only in-frame clones appear in the TCRdb table, and some are missing; sequencing was by immunoSEQ multiplex PCR. The repertoire holds nearly 20,000 clones, with under 90% as singletons. This sample comprised CD4+ or CD8+ T cells sorted from blood, obtained in a trial of the OX40 agonist ivuxolimab. These receptors originate from an adult with an advanced solid tumor such as melanoma, head and neck, liver or kidney cancer. Both conserved end residues are part of each CDR3. Each record gives: J gene, clone size, D gene, V gene, CDR3 protein, CDR3 DNA. The D gene is left open where the match is weak. For some rows the clone size is stated as once, few or many, or as a class when expanded; others skip it.

J gene: TRBJ1-5
clone size: .
D gene: .
V gene: TRBV28
CDR3 protein: CASSLAAGQPQHF
CDR3 DNA: TGTGCCAGCAGTTTGGCAGCGGGACAGCCCCAGCATTTT

J gene: TRBJ1-2
clone size: once
D gene: .
V gene: TRBV27
CDR3 protein: CASSSLSTYGYTF
CDR3 DNA: TGTGCCAGCAGTTCCCTATCAACTTATGGCTACACCTTC

J gene: TRBJ2-7
clone size: .
D gene: .
V gene: TRBV9
CDR3 protein: CASSLSRDPTYEQYF
CDR3 DNA: TGTGCCAGCAGCTTATCCCGGGACCCGACCTACGAGCAGTACTTC

J gene: TRBJ1-1
clone size: .
D gene: .
V gene: TRBV5-1
CDR3 protein: CASSSTGMNTEAFF
CDR3 DNA: TGCGCCAGCAGCTCGACGGGCATGAACACTGAAGCTTTCTTT

J gene: TRBJ2-5
clone size: .
D gene: TRBD2
V gene: TRBV7-8
CDR3 protein: CASSELAGGPGETQYF
CDR3 DNA: TGTGCCAGCAGTGAACTAGCGGGGGGCCCCGGAGAGACCCAGTACTTC

J gene: TRBJ2-2
clone size: .
D gene: .
V gene: TRBV27
CDR3 protein: CASSLSGGGGELFF
CDR3 DNA: TGTGCCAGCAGTTTATCGGGGGGCGGCGGGGAGCTGTTTTTT

J gene: TRBJ2-7
clone size: .
D gene: .
V gene: TRBV18
CDR3 protein: CASSDGRFYEQYF
CDR3 DNA: TGTGCCAGCTCAGACGGAAGATTTTACGAGCAGTACTTC

J gene: TRBJ2-5
clone size: .
D gene: TRBD2
V gene: TRBV7-2
CDR3 protein: CASSPSGGAQETQYF
CDR3 DNA: TGTGCCAGCAGCCCTAGCGGGGGGGCCCAAGAGACCCAGTACTTC

J gene: TRBJ2-3
clone size: .
D gene: TRBD2
V gene: TRBV7-9
CDR3 protein: CASSRGTSGEREDTQYF
CDR3 DNA: TGTGCCAGCAGCCGAGGGACTAGCGGGGAAAGGGAAGATACGCAGTATTTT

J gene: TRBJ2-3
clone size: .
D gene: .
V gene: TRBV7-8
CDR3 protein: CASSLAKMVFEMADTQYF
CDR3 DNA: TGTGCCAGCAGCTTAGCGAAGATGGTTTTCGAGATGGCAGATACGCAGTATTTT

J gene: TRBJ1-2
clone size: .
D gene: .
V gene: TRBV6-5
CDR3 protein: CASSYLSGVWEYGYTF
CDR3 DNA: TGTGCCAGCAGTTACCTGTCCGGGGTATGGGAATATGGCTACACCTTC

J gene: TRBJ2-1
clone size: few
D gene: .
V gene: TRBV11-2
CDR3 protein: CASSLVTSTRGLLNNEQFF
CDR3 DNA: TGTGCCAGCAGCTTAGTCACCTCAACCCGGGGACTGCTAAACAATGAGCAGTTCTTC

J gene: TRBJ1-1
clone size: .
D gene: .
V gene: TRBV7-2
CDR3 protein: CASSHSEGPLEAFF
CDR3 DNA: TGTGCCAGCAGCCACTCGGAGGGACCCTTGGAAGCTTTCTTT

J gene: TRBJ1-1
clone size: once
D gene: .
V gene: TRBV7-6
CDR3 protein: CASRELGTEAFF
CDR3 DNA: TGTGCCAGCAGGGAATTGGGCACTGAAGCTTTCTTT

J gene: TRBJ1-2
clone size: .
D gene: TRBD1
V gene: TRBV4-2
CDR3 protein: CASSQDTTGENYGYTF
CDR3 DNA: TGTGCCAGCAGCCAAGATACCACAGGGGAAAACTATGGCTACACCTTC